The 32 T cell receptor beta chains reported below all come from one sample, sequenced in a study of OX40 agonist ivuxolimab in advanced cancers. Library preparation was by the immunoSEQ multiplex PCR assay. TCRdb's version of the immuneACCESS table is confined to in-frame rearrangements and falls short of the full clone set. An unresolved V gene accounts for under half of the shortfall where checked; the remainder is of unknown origin. The sample table shows around 150,000 clones, and about nine tenths are seen once. The top ten hold roughly 0.99% of the sample. This specimen was CD4+ or CD8+ T cells sorted from blood, taken in a trial of the OX40 agonist ivuxolimab. Every receptor here comes from an adult with an advanced solid tumor such as melanoma, head and neck, liver or kidney cancer.

The chain is built from TRBV19 and TRBJ2-1; TRBD1 matches at 12 bases. Trimming removed 6 bases from V and 0 bases from J; junction bases left unmatched: 9. CDR3 length: 18 residues. Germline CDR1 LNHDA, CDR2 SQIVND (reference sequence). CDR3 in amino acids: CASRPGQGASSSYNEQFF. In DNA form, the CDR3 reads TGTGCCAGTAGGCCGGGACAGGGGGCCTCTAGCTCCTACAATGAGCAGTTCTTC. Together with reference TRBV19 and TRBJ2-1, the CDR3 gives the full variable domain: DGGITQSPKYLFRKEGQNVTLSCEQNLNHDAMYWYRQDPGQGLRLIYYSQIVNDFQKGDIAEGYSVSREKKESFPLTVTSAQKNPTAFYLCASRPGQGASSSYNEQFFGPGTRLTVL.

The chain carries TRBV10-3 and TRBJ1-2, with D unclear. The CDR3 is 16 residues long. Germline-derived CDR1 and CDR2 are ENHRY and SYGVKD. Between the trimmed V and J ends, which lost 1 base and 11 bases, there was a span of 23 bases. CDR3 DNA sequence: TGTGCCATCAGTGAGTTTCAGTCTAAGAGCCTTCTTGGTTACACCTTC. Amino acids: CAISEFQSKSLLGYTF.

The rearrangement links TRBV7-2 to TRBJ1-4; maybe TRBD1 (6 bases). The V end lost 1 base, the J end lost 6 bases, and 9 bases lay between the germline ends. In germline, CDR1 is SGHTA, CDR2 FQGNSA. The CDR3 sequence is 14 residues long. The CDR3 here is CASSLDQGYEKLFF. The CDR3, as DNA: TGTGCCAGCAGCTTAGATCAGGGGTATGAAAAACTGTTTTTT.

This clone has just one count. The chain links TRBV19 to TRBJ2-2, with 8 bases identical to TRBD2. Germline V lookup: CDR1 LNHDA, CDR2 SQIVND (reference sequence). The CDR3 spans 15 residues. V lost 5 bases to trimming and J lost 4 bases; unmatched junction nucleotides: 6. The chain's CDR3 is CASSSSGSLTGELFF. The CDR3 nucleotides are TGTGCCAGTAGTTCCAGCGGGAGCCTCACCGGGGAGCTGTTTTTT.

The chain is built from TRBV7-2 and TRBJ1-6; possible D gene TRBD1, 6 bases. The ends were cut back, 9 bases at V and 9 bases at J, with 18 bases in the middle. Germline lookup yields CDR1 SGHTA and CDR2 FQGNSA. The CDR3 consists of 14 residues. CDR3 protein: CASTYQGPFSPLHF. The CDR3 bases are TGTGCCAGTACCTACCAGGGGCCCTTTTCACCCCTCCACTTT.

The rearrangement joins TRBV7-9 to TRBJ2-7; 9 bases line up with TRBD1. Germline-derived CDR1 and CDR2 are SEHNR and FQNEAQ (reference sequence). The CDR3 totals 16 residues. V was pared by 5 bases and J by 2 bases, with 10 bases of the junction left unmatched. The CDR3 sequence: CASSDIRTGEPYEQYF. Here the CDR3 DNA reads TGTGCCAGCAGCGATATAAGGACAGGGGAACCCTACGAGCAGTACTTC.

The chain is built from TRBV11-2 and TRBJ2-2; the match to TRBD2 covers 8 bases. The ends lost 1 base at V and 5 bases at J; junction bases unmatched: 6. The CDR3 consists of 16 residues. In germline, CDR1 is SGHAT, CDR2 FQNNGV. CDR3 DNA: TGTGCCAGCAGCTTAGGGGGGACTAGTAGGACCGGGGAGCTGTTTTTT. The encoded protein is CASSLGGTSRTGELFF.

The chain employs TRBV9 and TRBJ2-7; 9 bases agree with TRBD2. V was pared by 3 bases and J by 0 bases, with 4 bases of the junction left unmatched. Germline assignment: CDR1 SGDLS and CDR2 YYNGEE. The CDR3 extends over 15 amino acids. The CDR3 here is CASSARSGSSYEQYF. The CDR3 nucleotides are TGTGCCAGCAGCGCCCGTAGCGGGAGCTCCTACGAGCAGTACTTC.

The chain uses TRBV6-5 and TRBJ2-2; possibly TRBD1 for D (6 bases). V shed 5 bases and J shed 2 bases, with 12 bases lying between them. Per germline, CDR1 MNHEY and CDR2 SVGAGI. The CDR3 has 15 residues. The CDR3 sequence: CASSLRDTNTGELFF. For the CDR3, the DNA is TGTGCCAGCAGTCTCCGGGACACCAACACCGGGGAGCTGTTTTTT.

The chain has TRBV6-6 and TRBJ2-1; D gene ambiguous. The CDR3 has 14 amino acids. V was cut by 0 bases and J by 7 bases, with 10 bases left in between. CDR1 MNHNY and CDR2 SVGAGI come from the germline V gene (reference sequence). In DNA form, the CDR3 reads TGTGCCAGCAGTTACTCGATGGGGTCGAATGAGCAGTTCTTC. Translation: CASSYSMGSNEQFF.

V gene TRBV2 combines with J gene TRBJ2-7; D may be TRBD1 (6 bases). The V and J ends lost 3 bases and 6 bases respectively, with 6 bases between them. In germline, CDR1 is SNHLY, CDR2 FYNNEI. The CDR3 is 11 residues long. The CDR3 loop reads CASSDRGEQYF. The CDR3 DNA sequence: TGTGCCAGCAGTGACAGGGGCGAGCAGTACTTC.

The chain is built from TRBV2 and TRBJ2-7; D remains unclear. V lost 1 base, J lost 3 bases, and 13 bases lay in between. The length of the CDR3 is 15 residues. Germline V lookup: CDR1 SNHLY, CDR2 FYNNEI. CDR3 sequence (DNA): TGTGCCAGCAGTGAAGAGAGGACGGTATACTACGAGCAGTACTTC. Amino acid sequence: CASSEERTVYYEQYF.

The V call is TRBV7-2, the J call TRBJ1-2; D is ambiguous. Germline V gene lookup returns CDR1 SGHTA and CDR2 FQGNSA. V lost 5 bases and J lost 5, with 18 bases in between. This CDR3 has 15 residues. The CDR3 loop reads CASSRGSPTAYGYTF. The CDR3 DNA is TGTGCCAGCAGCCGAGGGAGTCCGACTGCTTATGGCTACACCTTC.

The J gene is TRBJ2-3, the V gene TRBV9; 9 nucleotides align to TRBD2. The CDR3 contains 22 residues. The V and J ends lost 0 bases and 2 bases, in that order; junction bases with no gene match: 22. Germline loops: CDR1 SGDLS, CDR2 YYNGEE. The CDR3 reads CASSVEGGYLAGHLRFTDTQYF. CDR3 DNA sequence: TGTGCCAGCAGCGTAGAGGGGGGATACCTAGCGGGACACCTCCGATTCACAGATACGCAGTATTTT.

The chain employs TRBV7-9 and TRBJ1-2; D gene ambiguous. CDR3 length equals 15 residues. Germline CDR1 reads SEHNR; CDR2 reads FQNEAQ (reference sequence). V lost 3 bases and J 8 bases, leaving 19 bases between the germline ends. In DNA form, the CDR3 reads TGTGCCAGCAGCTTTAGTCAGGCTCCCCCGGAAGGCTACACCTTC. This encodes CASSFSQAPPEGYTF.

V usage is TRBV9 and J usage is TRBJ2-2; D remains ambiguous. Per germline, CDR1 SGDLS and CDR2 YYNGEE. V was trimmed by 7 bases and J by 3 bases, leaving 19 bases between them. The CDR3 covers 16 residues. CDR3 bases: TGTGCCAGCGGTTCCCCCTCGGGCCTTGACACCGGGGAGCTGTTTTTT. This sequence encodes CASGSPSGLDTGELFF.

J is TRBJ1-1 and V is TRBV11-2, with 12 positions matching TRBD1. The germline CDR1 and CDR2 sequences are SGHAT and FQNNGV. V lost 5 bases to trimming and J lost 10 bases; unmatched junction nucleotides: 11. This CDR3 spans 15 amino acids. CDR3 bases: TGTGCCAGCAGCGGAGGGGGACAGGGGGCGTTTGTAGCTTTCTTT. It is translated as CASSGGGQGAFVAFF. Using reference TRBV11-2 and TRBJ1-1 for the parts outside the CDR3, the full variable domain is EAGVAQSPRYKIIEKRQSVAFWCNPISGHATLYWYQQILGQGPKLLIQFQNNGVVDDSQLPKDRFSAERLKGVDSTLKIQPAKLEDSAVYLCASSGGGQGAFVAFFGQGTRLTVV.

This chain links TRBV6-5 with TRBJ2-5; no firm D call. This CDR3 comprises 11 residues. Germline values: CDR1 MNHEY, CDR2 SVGAGI. V was trimmed by 9 bases and J by 5 bases, leaving 10 bases between them. CDR3 sequence: CASRSRETQYF. CDR3 sequence (DNA): TGTGCCAGTCGTAGCAGGGAGACCCAGTACTTC.

The chain employs TRBV10-3 and TRBJ1-5, with D perhaps TRBD1 (6 bases). V lost 3 bases to trimming and J lost 6 bases, with 12 bases between them. The CDR3 length is 14 residues. Germline lookup yields CDR1 ENHRY and CDR2 SYGVKD. DNA of the CDR3: TGTGCCATCAGTGAAGGGGGGGGTAGTCAGCCCCAGCATTTT. Its protein product is CAISEGGGSQPQHF.

The V and J genes are TRBV4-3 and TRBJ1-1; D remains unclear. The germline V gene has CDR1 LGHNA and CDR2 YSLEER. This CDR3 comprises 13 residues. V was pared by 0 bases and J by 4 bases, with 6 bases between. The DNA of the CDR3 is TGCGCCAGCAGCCAAGAAACGCGCACTGAAGCTTTCTTT. It is translated as CASSQETRTEAFF.

The J gene is TRBJ1-1, the V gene TRBV19; D gene uncertain. Trimming stripped 5 bases from V and 2 bases from J, with 9 bases between. CDR1 and CDR2 (germline): LNHDA, SQIVND (reference sequence). There are 13 residues in the CDR3. For the CDR3, the DNA is TGTGCCAGTAGTCCGACAAGAAACACTGAAGCTTTCTTT. It specifies CASSPTRNTEAFF.

V usage is TRBV7-3 and J usage is TRBJ2-1, with 14 bases lining up with TRBD2. The ends lost 5 bases at V and 3 bases at J; junction bases unmatched: 9. The CDR3 runs to 18 residues. Germline CDR1 reads SGHTA; CDR2 reads FQGTGA. In nucleotides, the CDR3 is TGTGCCAGCAGCACTGGGACTAGCGGGAGAAGGGGCTACAATGAGCAGTTCTTC. Its translation is CASSTGTSGRRGYNEQFF.

This chain joins TRBV9 and TRBJ2-1; the match to TRBD1 covers 8 bases. Per germline, CDR1 SGDLS and CDR2 YYNGEE. Trimming took 4 bases from V and 8 from J; bases not matched to a gene: 17. There are 17 residues in the CDR3. DNA for the CDR3: TGTGCCAGCAGCCCACCGTCGGCCAGGGGGCGTAGGGATGAGCAGTTCTTC. The encoded protein is CASSPPSARGRRDEQFF.

A few counts support this clone. The chain has TRBV7-2 and TRBJ2-7; 10 bases map to TRBD1. The V gene end was trimmed by 1 base and the J gene end by 4 bases; junction bases not matched to a gene: 7. This CDR3 spans 16 amino acids. Germline lookup yields CDR1 SGHTA and CDR2 FQGNSA. CDR3 DNA sequence: TGTGCCAGCAGCTTAGACCTTGGGACAGGGGTATACGAGCAGTACTTC. Translating it yields CASSLDLGTGVYEQYF.

This CDR3 reads CASSLEGLANEKLFF. Here the CDR3 DNA reads TGTGCCAGCAGCTTAGAGGGTTTGGCTAATGAAAAACTGTTTTTT. The chain is built from TRBV7-2 and TRBJ1-4; no definite D call. V gave up 1 base and J gave up 3 bases, with 9 bases separating them. Per germline, CDR1 SGHTA and CDR2 FQGNSA. The CDR3 sequence is 15 residues long.

The count of this clone is one. The chain carries TRBV12-5 and TRBJ2-5; 7 positions match TRBD2. The V and J ends lost 6 bases and 5 bases, in that order; junction bases with no gene match: 12. The CDR3 runs 15 residues. CDR1 is LGHNT, CDR2 FRNRAP, per germline. DNA for the CDR3: TGTGCTAGTGGCCCCGGTAGGGGAGGGATGGAGACCCAGTACTTC. Translated, it gives CASGPGRGGMETQYF.

A single count supports this clone. The genes are TRBV28 and TRBJ1-6; D might be TRBD1 (5 bases). The CDR3 has 13 amino acids. Germline assignment: CDR1 MDHEN and CDR2 SYDVKM. The V and J ends lost 8 bases and 9 bases respectively, with 14 bases between them. As DNA, the CDR3 is TGTGCCAGCGGGGGAGGGTTGAGTTCACCCCTCCACTTT. As protein: CASGGGLSSPLHF.

V usage is TRBV27 and J usage is TRBJ2-1, with 15 bases aligning to TRBD2. This CDR3 is built from 16 residues. CDR1 MNHEY and CDR2 SMNVEV come from the germline V gene (reference sequence). The V and J ends lost 5 bases and 11 bases, in that order; junction bases with no gene match: 10. CDR3 region: CASSGQPGLAGGKQFF. CDR3 DNA sequence: TGTGCCAGCAGTGGGCAACCGGGACTAGCGGGAGGTAAGCAGTTCTTC.

This clone was seen a single time. This chain uses TRBV5-4 with TRBJ1-2, with D possibly being TRBD1 (5 bases). V lost 5 bases to trimming and J lost 7 bases, with 15 bases between them. This CDR3 is 13 amino acids long. Germline CDR1 and CDR2: SGHNT and YYREEE (reference sequence). In DNA, the CDR3 is TGTGCCAGCAGTTCGGAGATGGGGGGTGGCTACACCTTC. Translation: CASSSEMGGGYTF.

This sequence joins TRBV28 and TRBJ2-2; D possibly matches TRBD1 or TRBD2 (6 bases each). V lost 3 bases to trimming and J lost 8 bases, with 19 bases between them. The length of the CDR3 is 16 residues. CDR1 is MDHEN, CDR2 SYDVKM, per germline. The CDR3 loop reads CASSLSGGGSGGELFF. CDR3 sequence (DNA): TGTGCCAGCAGTTTGAGCGGAGGGGGGAGTGGTGGGGAGCTGTTTTTT.

The chain links TRBV6-6 to TRBJ1-2; a weak D match, TRBD1 (6 bases). CDR3 length equals 13 residues. V dropped 5 bases and J dropped 4 bases, with 11 bases sitting between them. The germline V gene has CDR1 MNHNY and CDR2 SVGAGI (reference sequence). Here the CDR3 reads CASSTGGAYGYTF. CDR3 in DNA: TGTGCCAGCAGTACCGGGGGGGCCTATGGCTACACCTTC.

This chain joins TRBV28 and TRBJ1-3, with 7 bases that match TRBD1. V trimming: 7 bases; J trimming: 0 bases; junction bases outside the gene matches: 3. There are 14 residues in the CDR3. Germline loops: CDR1 MDHEN, CDR2 SYDVKM. Here the CDR3 DNA reads TGTGCCAGCATACAGGGGAGCTCTGGAAACACCATATATTTT. This gives the protein CASIQGSSGNTIYF.